The clone carrying this T cell receptor beta chain is medium-sized in the sample. Antigen specificity is unknown. The sample belongs to a study of CD8+CD57+ T cells in acquired aplastic anemia. Study at large: The DNA of sorted CD4+ and CD8+ cells averaged around 3 ug. CD4+ cells from healthy donors averaged about 10.8 million reads.

The study, taken as a whole, reports: Some 31 shared CD8+ CDR3s appeared highly expressed within patients' immunodominant clones.

Germline V gene lookup returns CDR1 LNHDA and CDR2 SQIVND (reference sequence). Trimming cost V 6 bases and J 0 bases, with 9 bases left between them. The CDR3 is 14 residues long. TCR beta VDJ and CDR3 profiling used genomic DNA as template. TCRdb redid the calling of the reads with MiXCR, one entry per CDR3 protein. This sample has over 45,000 distinct CDR3 sequences, with about 78% found just once. This TCR came from a human donor in good health, serving as a control. This chain connects TRBV19 to TRBJ2-1; D gene uncertain. Material for sequencing was sorted CD4+, CD8+, or CD8+CD57+ T cells (not recorded which) from PBMCs. The DNA of the CDR3 is TGTGCCAGTAGCCTGTATAGCTCCTACAATGAGCAGTTCTTC. Its translation is CASSLYSSYNEQFF.